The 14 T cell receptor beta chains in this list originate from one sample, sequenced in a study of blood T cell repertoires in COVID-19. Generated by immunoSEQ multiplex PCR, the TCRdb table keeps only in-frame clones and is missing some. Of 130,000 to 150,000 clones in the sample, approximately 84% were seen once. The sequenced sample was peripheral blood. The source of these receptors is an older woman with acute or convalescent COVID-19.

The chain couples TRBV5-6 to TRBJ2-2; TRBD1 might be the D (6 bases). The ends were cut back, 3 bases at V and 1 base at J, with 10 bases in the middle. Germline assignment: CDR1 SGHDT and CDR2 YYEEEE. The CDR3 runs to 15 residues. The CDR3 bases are TGTGCCAGCAGCTACGGGACACAGAACACCGGGGAGCTGTTTTTT. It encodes CASSYGTQNTGELFF. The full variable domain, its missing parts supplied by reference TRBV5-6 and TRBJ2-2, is DAGVTQSPTHLIKTRGQQVTLRCSPKSGHDTVSWYQQALGQGPQFIFQYYEEEERQRGNFPDRFSGHQFPNYSSELNVNALLLGDSALYLCASSYGTQNTGELFFGEGSRLTVL.

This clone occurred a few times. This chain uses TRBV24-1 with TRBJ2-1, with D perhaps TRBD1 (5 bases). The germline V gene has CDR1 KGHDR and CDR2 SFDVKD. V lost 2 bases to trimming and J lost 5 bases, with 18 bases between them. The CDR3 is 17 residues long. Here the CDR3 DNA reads TGTGCCACCAGTGATTCAGGGCCCCTCGGTTTCCACAATGAGCAGTTCTTC. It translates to CATSDSGPLGFHNEQFF.

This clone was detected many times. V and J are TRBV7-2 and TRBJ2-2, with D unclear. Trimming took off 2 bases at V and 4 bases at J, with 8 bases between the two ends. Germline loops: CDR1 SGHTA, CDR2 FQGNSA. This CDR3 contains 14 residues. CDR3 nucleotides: TGTGCCAGCAGCTTAAGGAGAACCACCGGGGAGCTGTTTTTT. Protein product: CASSLRRTTGELFF.

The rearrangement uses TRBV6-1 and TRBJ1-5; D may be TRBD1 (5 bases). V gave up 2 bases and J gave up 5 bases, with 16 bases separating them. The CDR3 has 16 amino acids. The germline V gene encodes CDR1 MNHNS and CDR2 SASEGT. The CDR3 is CASSEQRGLAYQPQHF. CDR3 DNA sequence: TGTGCCAGCAGTGAACAACGGGGACTCGCTTATCAGCCCCAGCATTTT.

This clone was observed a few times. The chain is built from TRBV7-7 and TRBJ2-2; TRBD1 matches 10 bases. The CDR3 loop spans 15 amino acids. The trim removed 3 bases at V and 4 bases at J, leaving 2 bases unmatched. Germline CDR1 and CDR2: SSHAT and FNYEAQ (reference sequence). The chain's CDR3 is CASSLDRGITGELFF. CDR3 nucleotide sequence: TGTGCCAGCAGCTTGGACAGGGGGATCACCGGGGAGCTGTTTTTT. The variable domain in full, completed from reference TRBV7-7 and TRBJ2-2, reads GAGVSQSPRYKVTKRGQDVTLRCDPISSHATLYWYQQALGQGPEFLTYFNYEAQPDKSGLPSDRFSAERPEGSISTLTIQRTEQRDSAMYRCASSLDRGITGELFFGEGSRLTVL.

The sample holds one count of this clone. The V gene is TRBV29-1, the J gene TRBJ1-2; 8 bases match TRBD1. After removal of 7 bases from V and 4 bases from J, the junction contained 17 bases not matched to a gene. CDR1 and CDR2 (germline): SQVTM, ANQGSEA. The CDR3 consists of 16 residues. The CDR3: CSGVLKGRTGLYGYTF. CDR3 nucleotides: TGCAGCGGTGTCCTAAAAGGCAGGACAGGGCTCTATGGCTACACCTTC.

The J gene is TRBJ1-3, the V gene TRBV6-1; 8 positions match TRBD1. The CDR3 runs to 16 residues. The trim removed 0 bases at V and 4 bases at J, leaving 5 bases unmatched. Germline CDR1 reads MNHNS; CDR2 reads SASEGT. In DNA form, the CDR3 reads TGTGCCAGCAGTGAAGCGCTAGGGACAGGAGGAAACACCATATATTTT. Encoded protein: CASSEALGTGGNTIYF.

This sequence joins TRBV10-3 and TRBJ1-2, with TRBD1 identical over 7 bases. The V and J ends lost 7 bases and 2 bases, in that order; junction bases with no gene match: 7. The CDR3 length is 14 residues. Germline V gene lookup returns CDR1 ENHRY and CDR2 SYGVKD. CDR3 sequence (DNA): TGTGCCATCACTGATTTGGACAGGAACTATGGCTACACCTTC. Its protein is CAITDLDRNYGYTF.

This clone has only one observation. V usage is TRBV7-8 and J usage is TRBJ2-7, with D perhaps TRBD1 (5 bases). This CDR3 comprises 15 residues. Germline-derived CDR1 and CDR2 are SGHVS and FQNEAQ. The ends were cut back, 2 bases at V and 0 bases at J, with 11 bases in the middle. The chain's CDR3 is CASSLSSGNSYEQYF. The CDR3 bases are TGTGCCAGCAGCTTATCCTCAGGGAACTCCTACGAGCAGTACTTC.

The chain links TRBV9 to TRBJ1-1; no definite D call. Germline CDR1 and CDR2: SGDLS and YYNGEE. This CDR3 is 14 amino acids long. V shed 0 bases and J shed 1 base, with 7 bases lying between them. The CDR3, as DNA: TGTGCCAGCAGCGTAGGGAGGGCGAACACTGAAGCTTTCTTT. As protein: CASSVGRANTEAFF.

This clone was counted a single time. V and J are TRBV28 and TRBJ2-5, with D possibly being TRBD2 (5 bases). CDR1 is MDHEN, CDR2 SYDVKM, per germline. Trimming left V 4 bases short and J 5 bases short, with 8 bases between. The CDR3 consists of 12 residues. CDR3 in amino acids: CASSSAGETQYF. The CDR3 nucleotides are TGTGCCAGCAGTTCTGCGGGTGAGACCCAGTACTTC.

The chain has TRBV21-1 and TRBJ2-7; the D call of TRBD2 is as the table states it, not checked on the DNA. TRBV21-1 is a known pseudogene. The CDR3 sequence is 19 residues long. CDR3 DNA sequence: TGTGCCAGCAGCCCTCTTGGGGTGAAGGACGGGGTGACCAGCCGCGAGCAGTACTTC. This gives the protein CASSPLGVKDGVTSREQYF.

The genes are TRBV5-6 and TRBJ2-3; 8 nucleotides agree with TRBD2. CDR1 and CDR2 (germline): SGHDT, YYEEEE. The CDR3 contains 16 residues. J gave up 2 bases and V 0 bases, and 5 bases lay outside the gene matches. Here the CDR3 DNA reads TGTGCCAGCAGCTTGGCTTTTAGCGGGGACACAGATACGCAGTATTTT. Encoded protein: CASSLAFSGDTDTQYF.

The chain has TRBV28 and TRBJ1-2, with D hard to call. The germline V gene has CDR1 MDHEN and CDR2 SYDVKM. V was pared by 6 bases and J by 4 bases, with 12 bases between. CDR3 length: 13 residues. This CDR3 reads CASSRAGPYGYTF. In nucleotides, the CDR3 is TGTGCCAGCAGCCGCGCGGGTCCCTATGGCTACACCTTC.